What follows describes a single T cell receptor (beta chain). This clonotype was observed many times. No cognate antigen has been identified for it. The input lacks base qualities; no much larger clone sits a single base away. The sample belongs to a study of Graves' ophthalmopathy and Graves' hyperthyroidism (dated by TCRdb to the late 2010s). About the study as a whole: Peripheral blood samples were taken at the time of initial diagnosis, before any treatment was given. To tell Graves' ophthalmopathy apart from Graves' hyperthyroidism, and to predict which patients would progress to ophthalmopathy, the study relied on TCR beta repertoire signatures. In total, around 130 blood samples were TCR-sequenced: 40 to 45 ophthalmopathy, about 75 hyperthyroidism and approximately 17 hyperthyroidism-to-ophthalmopathy patients. To explore V-J signatures that distinguish ophthalmopathy from hyperthyroidism, a discovery set of about a hundred patients was enrolled, made up of more than 40 with ophthalmopathy and some 56 with stable hyperthyroidism. For independent validation, a separate cohort was made up of approximately 19 hyperthyroidism patients plus 17 patients who later progressed from hyperthyroidism to ophthalmopathy. T-cell repertoires of thyroid tissue and blood were compared in over five hyperthyroidism patients. Following sample collection, hyperthyroidism patients were given methimazole at a starting dose of 30 mg daily, and ophthalmopathy patients were given high-dose intravenous methylprednisolone.

For repertoire sequencing, the TCR beta CDR3 regions were amplified from RNA transcripts. A first-round RT-PCR used HTBI primers with the Qiagen OneStep RT-PCR kit, followed by a second-round multiplex PCR, size selection and purification. Libraries were sequenced paired-end with 100 bp reads on an Illumina HiSeq2000. The authors processed their data as follows. SOAPnuke was used to process the reads, removing any read that contained adapters or uncalled bases, had a mean Phred below 15, or lacked an exact match to the constant primer or identifier. COPE v1.2.5 was used to merge high-quality paired reads. Clonotypes were defined as unique nucleotide sequences and were aligned to IMGT TRB V, D and J references using MiTCR v1.1. The analysis was limited to V-J combinations with a frequency above 0.0001, which together covered around 99% of the repertoires. For each V-J combination, a TCR clonal expansion and chaos score was defined as the ratio of F50 clonal expansion to chaos observed in the TCRdist matrix. Welch's t-statistics and random forest were used to reduce the features to about 12 V-J combinations, which were then used as input to a naive Bayes classifier. The Morisita-Horn index was used to measure how similar the thyroid and blood repertoires were. TCRdb reanalyzed the raw reads on its own, using fastp at Q25 for trimming and MiXCR for clone calling, and kept in-frame beta chains. Identical CDR3 proteins give one entry, which carries the most common genes and DNA. None of the V and J calls come from the authors' own analysis; TCRdb made them. Within this sample are tens of thousands of distinct CDR3 sequences, with roughly half of them counted one time only. Of the sample, roughly 18% is held by the ten largest clones.

Patients with ophthalmopathy had moderately to severely active disease, with a Clinical Activity Score of 3 or more, a NOSPECS grade of 4 or more, and a disease duration of less than 3 months. Anyone with other autoimmune diseases, uncontrolled infections, pregnancy or lactation was excluded from the study. Clinical symptoms, serum thyroxine, TRAb, thyroid ultrasound and orbital computed tomography formed the basis of the diagnosis. Using Ficoll-Paque density gradient centrifugation, PBMCs were isolated from 10 ml of fresh peripheral blood. Total RNA was extracted using Trizol reagent, and RNA quality was checked on an Agilent 2100 Bioanalyzer. From the cysteine up to the phenylalanine, the CDR3 has a length of 16 residues. Just the 48-base CDR3 DNA is kept, in frame starting at base 1. CDR1 and CDR2, per the germline V gene, are SGHTA and FQGNSA. V loses 2 bases at its end and J loses 0 bases; junction bases beyond the gene matches: 4.

Overall study outcomes, separate from this receptor: No statistical method was used to set the sample size in advance, and the investigators knew which group each participant was assigned to. In validation, the model predicted ophthalmopathy progression with about 70% sensitivity and 72.22% specificity; 12 predicted patients were CT-confirmed with GO in a median of about 6.1 months. Most of the expanded thyroid clonotypes with a frequency above 0.001 were also detected in blood, and it was suggested that the thyroid immune response may be reflected by blood repertoires. Ophthalmopathy was separated from stable hyperthyroidism by the 13-signature model with just under 90% sensitivity and around 81% specificity in cross-validation and with 80%/75% in the test set.

The TCR sequence derives from an adult man with Graves' ophthalmopathy. The chain is encoded by TRBV7-2 joined to TRBJ1-1, with TRBD1 identical over 9 junction bases. Sample: peripheral blood. Here the CDR3 is given as CASSLRGTGMNTEAFF. The bases read TGTGCCAGCAGCTTAAGGGGGACAGGGATGAACACTGAAGCTTTCTTT. Full variable domain (CDR3 extended with the reference TRBV7-2 and TRBJ1-1 proteins): GAGVSQSPSNKVTEKGKDVELRCDPISGHTALYWYRQSLGQGLEFLIYFQGNSAPDKSGLPSDRFSAERTGGSVSTLTIQRTQQEDSAVYLCASSLRGTGMNTEAFFGQGTRLTVV.